This TCR beta chain was recorded in a study of T cells in Graves' hyperthyroidism and ophthalmopathy. As concerns this clonotype: The target antigen is unknown.

Study-level results: Most thyroid clonotypes expanded above 0.001 appeared in blood too. Ophthalmopathy got predicted by the model a median around 6.6 months before its onset.

The germline V gene has CDR1 KGHSH and CDR2 LQKENI. Trimming removed 9 bases at V and 5 bases at J, with 17 bases between. CDR3 length equals 15 residues. PBMCs were derived from more than 8 ml fresh peripheral blood. Template material for amplifying TCR beta CDR3 regions consisted of RNA transcripts. The TCR CDR3 was amplified in a first-round RT-PCR using the HTBI primer set. MiXCR was run by TCRdb on the multiplex PCR reads, yielding one entry per CDR3 protein. The data show 650,000 to 750,000 distinct CDR3 sequences, 14% seen once. The sequencing sample was made of blood. The gene calls are TRBV18 and TRBJ1-6, with D hard to call. This TCR derives from a woman aged 18-29 years with Graves' hyperthyroidism. The CDR3 region has the DNA TGTGCCAGTCGGGAACCGGGCCCTAATAATTCACCCCTCCACTTT. This translates into CASREPGPNNSPLHF. Using reference TRBV18 and TRBJ1-6 for the parts outside the CDR3, the full variable domain is NAGVMQNPRHLVRRRGQEARLRCSPMKGHSHVYWYRQLPEEGLKFMVYLQKENIIDESGMPKERFSAEFPKEGPSILRIQQVVRGDSAAYFCASREPGPNNSPLHFGNGTRLTVT.